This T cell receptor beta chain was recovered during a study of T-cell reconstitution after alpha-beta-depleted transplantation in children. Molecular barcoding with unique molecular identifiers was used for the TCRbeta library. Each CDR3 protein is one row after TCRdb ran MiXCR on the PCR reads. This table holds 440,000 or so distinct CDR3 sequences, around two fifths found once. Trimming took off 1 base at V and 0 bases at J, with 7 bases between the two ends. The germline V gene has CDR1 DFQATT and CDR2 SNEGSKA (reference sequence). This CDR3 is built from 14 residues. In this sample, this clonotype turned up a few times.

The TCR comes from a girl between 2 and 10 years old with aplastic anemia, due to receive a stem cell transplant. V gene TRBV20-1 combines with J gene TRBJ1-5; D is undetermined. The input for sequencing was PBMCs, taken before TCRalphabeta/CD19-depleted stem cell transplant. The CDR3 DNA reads TGCAGTGCTAGAGCGGGAAATAGCAATCAGCCCCAGCATTTT. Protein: CSARAGNSNQPQHF.